This TCR beta chain appears in the sequencing data of a study of T cell changes during pregnancy in multiple sclerosis. Sequencing used immunoSEQ multiplex PCR; TCRdb keeps in-frame clones, though not all of them. The repertoire holds some 80,000 clones, with nearly 95% as singletons. This specimen was peripheral blood, taken in the second trimester of pregnancy. This TCR was recovered from a female donor with multiple sclerosis, enrolled in a pregnancy study.

CDR3 region: CASRGRSAEAFF. CDR3 nucleotide sequence: TGTGCCAGCCGAGGGCGTAGCGCTGAAGCTTTCTTT. The chain uses TRBV19 and TRBJ1-1, with D unresolved. Germline V gives CDR1 LNHDA, CDR2 SQIVND (reference sequence). This CDR3 has 12 residues. Trimming pared 9 bases from V and 6 bases from J, leaving 14 bases between.